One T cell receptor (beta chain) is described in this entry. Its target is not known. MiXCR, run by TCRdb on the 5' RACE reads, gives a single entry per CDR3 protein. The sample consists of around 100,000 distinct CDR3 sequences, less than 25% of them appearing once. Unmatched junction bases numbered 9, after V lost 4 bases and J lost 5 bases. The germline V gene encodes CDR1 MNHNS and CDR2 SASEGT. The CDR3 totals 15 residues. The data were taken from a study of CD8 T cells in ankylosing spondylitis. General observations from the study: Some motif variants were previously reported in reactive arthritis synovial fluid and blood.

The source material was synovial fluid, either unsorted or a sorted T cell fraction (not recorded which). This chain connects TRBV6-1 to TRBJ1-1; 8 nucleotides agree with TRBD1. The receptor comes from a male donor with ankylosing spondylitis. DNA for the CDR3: TGTGCCAGCAGTGGTAACAGGGGGTCAGGAACTGAAGCTTTCTTT. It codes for CASSGNRGSGTEAFF.